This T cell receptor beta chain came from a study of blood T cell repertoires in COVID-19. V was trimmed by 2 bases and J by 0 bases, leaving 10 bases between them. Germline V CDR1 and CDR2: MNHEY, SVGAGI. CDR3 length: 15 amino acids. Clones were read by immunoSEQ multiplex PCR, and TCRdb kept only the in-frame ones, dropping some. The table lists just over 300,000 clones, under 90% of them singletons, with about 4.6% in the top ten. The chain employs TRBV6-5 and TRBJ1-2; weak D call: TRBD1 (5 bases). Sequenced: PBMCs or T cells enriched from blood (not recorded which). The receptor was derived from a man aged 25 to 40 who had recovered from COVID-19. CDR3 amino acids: CASSYDSSANYGYTF. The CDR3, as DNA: TGTGCCAGCAGTTACGACAGCTCTGCTAACTATGGCTACACCTTC.